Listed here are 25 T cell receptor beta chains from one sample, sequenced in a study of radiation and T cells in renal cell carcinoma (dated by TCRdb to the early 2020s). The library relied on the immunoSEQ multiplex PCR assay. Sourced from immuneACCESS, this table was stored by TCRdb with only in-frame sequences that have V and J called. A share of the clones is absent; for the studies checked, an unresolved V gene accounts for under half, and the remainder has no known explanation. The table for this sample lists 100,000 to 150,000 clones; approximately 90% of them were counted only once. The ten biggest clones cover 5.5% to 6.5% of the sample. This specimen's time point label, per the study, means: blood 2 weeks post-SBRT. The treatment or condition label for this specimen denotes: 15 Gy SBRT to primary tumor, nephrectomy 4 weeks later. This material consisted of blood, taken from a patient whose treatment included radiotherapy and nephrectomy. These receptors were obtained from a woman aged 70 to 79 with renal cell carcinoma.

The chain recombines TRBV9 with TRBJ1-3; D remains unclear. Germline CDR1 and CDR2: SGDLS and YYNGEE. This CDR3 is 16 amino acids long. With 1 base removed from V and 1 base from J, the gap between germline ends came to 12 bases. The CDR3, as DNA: TGTGCCAGCAGCGTATCCGGCGGAGAGTCTGGAAACACCATATATTTT. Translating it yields CASSVSGGESGNTIYF. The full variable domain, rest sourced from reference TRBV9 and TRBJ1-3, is DSGVTQTPKHLITATGQRVTLRCSPRSGDLSVYWYQQSLDQGLQFLIQYYNGEERAKGNILERFSAQQFPDLHSELNLSSLELGDSALYFCASSVSGGESGNTIYFGEGSWLTVV.

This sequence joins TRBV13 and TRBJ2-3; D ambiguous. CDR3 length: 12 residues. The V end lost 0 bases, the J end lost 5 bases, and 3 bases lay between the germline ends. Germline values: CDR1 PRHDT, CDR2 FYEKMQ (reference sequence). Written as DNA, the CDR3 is TGTGCCAGCAGCTTAGGCTTAGATACGCAGTATTTT. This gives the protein CASSLGLDTQYF.

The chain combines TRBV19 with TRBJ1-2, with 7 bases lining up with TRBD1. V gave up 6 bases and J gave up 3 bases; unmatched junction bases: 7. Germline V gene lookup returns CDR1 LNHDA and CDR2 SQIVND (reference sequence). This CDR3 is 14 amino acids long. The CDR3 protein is CASRTGVGDYGYTF. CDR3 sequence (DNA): TGTGCCAGTAGAACAGGGGTTGGGGACTATGGCTACACCTTC.

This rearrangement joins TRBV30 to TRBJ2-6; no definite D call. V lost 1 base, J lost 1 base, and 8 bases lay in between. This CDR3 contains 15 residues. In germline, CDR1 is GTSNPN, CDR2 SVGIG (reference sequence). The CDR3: CAWSGVLSGANVLTF. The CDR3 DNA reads TGTGCCTGGAGTGGGGTTTTATCTGGGGCCAACGTCCTGACTTTC. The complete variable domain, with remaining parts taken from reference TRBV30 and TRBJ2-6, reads SQTIHQWPATLVQPVGSPLSLECTVEGTSNPNLYWYRQAAGRGLQLLFYSVGIGQISSEVPQNLSASRPQDRQFILSSKKLLLSDSGFYLCAWSGVLSGANVLTFGAGSRLTVL.

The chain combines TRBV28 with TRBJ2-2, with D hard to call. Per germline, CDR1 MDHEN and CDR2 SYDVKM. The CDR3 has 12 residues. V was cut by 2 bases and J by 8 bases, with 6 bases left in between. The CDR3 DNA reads TGTGCCAGCAGTTTAGTTCCAGGGGAGCTGTTTTTT. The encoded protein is CASSLVPGELFF.

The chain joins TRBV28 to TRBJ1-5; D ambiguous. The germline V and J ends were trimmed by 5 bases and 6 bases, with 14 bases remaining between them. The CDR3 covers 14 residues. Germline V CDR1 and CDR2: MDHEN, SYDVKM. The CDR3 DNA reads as TGTGCCAGCAGTACCCCCTCTATGGGTCAGCCCCAGCATTTT. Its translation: CASSTPSMGQPQHF.

The DNA for the CDR3 is TGTGCCACCACCTTCGGGGGGGGGAACACTGAAGCTTTCTTT. It codes for CATTFGGGNTEAFF. J is TRBJ1-1 and V is TRBV10-3, with TRBD1 as a possible D gene (5 bases). This CDR3 comprises 14 residues. The germline V gene has CDR1 ENHRY and CDR2 SYGVKD. V was trimmed by 10 bases and J by 1 base, leaving 16 bases between them.

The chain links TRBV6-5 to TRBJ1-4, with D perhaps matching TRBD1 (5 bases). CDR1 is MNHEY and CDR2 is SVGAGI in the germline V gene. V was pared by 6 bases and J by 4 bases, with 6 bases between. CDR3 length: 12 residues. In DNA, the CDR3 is TGTGCCAGCAGGGGGGGTAATGAAAAACTGTTTTTT. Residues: CASRGGNEKLFF.

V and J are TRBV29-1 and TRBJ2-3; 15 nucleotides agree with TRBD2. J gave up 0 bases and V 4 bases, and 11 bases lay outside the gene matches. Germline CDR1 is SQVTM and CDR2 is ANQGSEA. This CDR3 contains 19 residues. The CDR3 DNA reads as TGCAGCGTTGGCAGGACTAGCGGGGGGGGTCGGGCTAGCACAGATACGCAGTATTTT. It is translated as CSVGRTSGGGRASTDTQYF.

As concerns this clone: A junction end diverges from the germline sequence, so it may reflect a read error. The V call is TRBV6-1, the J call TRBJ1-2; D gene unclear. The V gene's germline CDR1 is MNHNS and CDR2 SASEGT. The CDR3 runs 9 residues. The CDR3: CASRPLGIF. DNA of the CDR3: TGTGCCAGCAGGCCCTTGGGTATCTTC.

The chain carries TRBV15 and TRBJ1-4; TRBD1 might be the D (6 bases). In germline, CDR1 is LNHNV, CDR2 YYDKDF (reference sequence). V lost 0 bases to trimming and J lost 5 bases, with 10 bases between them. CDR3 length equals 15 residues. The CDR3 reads CATSREGAQNEKLFF. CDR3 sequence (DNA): TGTGCCACCAGCAGAGAGGGGGCGCAGAATGAAAAACTGTTTTTT.

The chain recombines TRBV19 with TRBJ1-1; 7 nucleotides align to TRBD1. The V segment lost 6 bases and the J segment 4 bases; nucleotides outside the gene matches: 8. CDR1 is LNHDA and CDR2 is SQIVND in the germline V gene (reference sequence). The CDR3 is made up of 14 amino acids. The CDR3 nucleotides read TGTGCCAGTAGGGAAAGGGGGCAAAGCACTGAAGCTTTCTTT. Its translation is CASRERGQSTEAFF.

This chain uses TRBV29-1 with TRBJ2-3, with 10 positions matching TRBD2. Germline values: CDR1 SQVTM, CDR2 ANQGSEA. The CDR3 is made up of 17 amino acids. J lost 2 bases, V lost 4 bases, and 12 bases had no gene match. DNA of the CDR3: TGCAGCGTTGGAATCTCTAGCGGGGGAAGGGTCACAGATACGCAGTATTTT. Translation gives CSVGISSGGRVTDTQYF.

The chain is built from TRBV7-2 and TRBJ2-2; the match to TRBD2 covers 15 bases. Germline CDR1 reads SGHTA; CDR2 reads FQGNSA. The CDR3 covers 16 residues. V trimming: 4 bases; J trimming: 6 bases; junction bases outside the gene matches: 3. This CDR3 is CASSSGLAGGPGELFF. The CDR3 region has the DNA TGTGCCAGCAGCTCCGGACTAGCGGGGGGGCCCGGGGAGCTGTTTTTT.

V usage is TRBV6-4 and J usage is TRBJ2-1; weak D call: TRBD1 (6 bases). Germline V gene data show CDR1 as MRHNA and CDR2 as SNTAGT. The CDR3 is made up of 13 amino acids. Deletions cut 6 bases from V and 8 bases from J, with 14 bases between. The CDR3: CASSPTGIDEQFF. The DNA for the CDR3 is TGTGCCAGCAGCCCTACAGGGATCGATGAGCAGTTCTTC.

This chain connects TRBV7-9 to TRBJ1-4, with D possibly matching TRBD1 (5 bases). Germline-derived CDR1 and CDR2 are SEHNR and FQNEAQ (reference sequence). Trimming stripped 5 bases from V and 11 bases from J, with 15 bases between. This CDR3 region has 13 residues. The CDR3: CASSPATGEKLFF. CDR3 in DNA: TGTGCCAGCAGCCCTGCGACGGGGGAGAAACTGTTTTTT.

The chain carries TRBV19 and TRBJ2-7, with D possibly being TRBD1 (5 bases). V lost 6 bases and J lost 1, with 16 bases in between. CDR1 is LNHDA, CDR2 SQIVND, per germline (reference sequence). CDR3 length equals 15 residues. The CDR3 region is CASRLQAVVSYEQYF. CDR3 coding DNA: TGTGCCAGTAGGCTACAGGCCGTGGTATCCTACGAGCAGTACTTC. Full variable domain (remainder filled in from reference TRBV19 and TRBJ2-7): DGGITQSPKYLFRKEGQNVTLSCEQNLNHDAMYWYRQDPGQGLRLIYYSQIVNDFQKGDIAEGYSVSREKKESFPLTVTSAQKNPTAFYLCASRLQAVVSYEQYFGPGTRLTVT.

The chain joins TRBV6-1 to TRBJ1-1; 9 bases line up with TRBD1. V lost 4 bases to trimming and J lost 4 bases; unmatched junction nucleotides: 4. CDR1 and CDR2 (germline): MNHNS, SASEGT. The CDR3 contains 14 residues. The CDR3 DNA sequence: TGTGCCAGCAGTGGCTCGACAGGGGGCACTGAAGCTTTCTTT. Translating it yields CASSGSTGGTEAFF.

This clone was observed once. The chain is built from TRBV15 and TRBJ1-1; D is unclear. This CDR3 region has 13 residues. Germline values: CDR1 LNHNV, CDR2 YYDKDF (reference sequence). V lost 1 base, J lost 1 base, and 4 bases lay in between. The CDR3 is CATSRVRNTEAFF. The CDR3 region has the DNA TGTGCCACCAGCAGAGTAAGGAACACTGAAGCTTTCTTT.

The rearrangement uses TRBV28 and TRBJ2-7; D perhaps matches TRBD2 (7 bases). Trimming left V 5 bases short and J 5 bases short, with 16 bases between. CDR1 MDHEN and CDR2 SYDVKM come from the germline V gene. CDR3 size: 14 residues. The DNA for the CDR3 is TGTGCCAGCAGTCTCGGGGGGCGAACTGACGAGCAGTACTTC. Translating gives CASSLGGRTDEQYF. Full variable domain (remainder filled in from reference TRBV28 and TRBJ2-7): DVKVTQSSRYLVKRTGEKVFLECVQDMDHENMFWYRQDPGLGLRLIYFSYDVKMKEKGDIPEGYSVSREKKERFSLILESASTNQTSMYLCASSLGGRTDEQYFGPGTRLTVT.

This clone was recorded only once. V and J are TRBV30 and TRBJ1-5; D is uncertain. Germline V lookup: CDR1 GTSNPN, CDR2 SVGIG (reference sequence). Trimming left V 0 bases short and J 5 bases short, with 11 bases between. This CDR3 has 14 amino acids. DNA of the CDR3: TGTGCCTGGAGTGTACGGTCGTCAGATCAGCCCCAGCATTTT. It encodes CAWSVRSSDQPQHF.

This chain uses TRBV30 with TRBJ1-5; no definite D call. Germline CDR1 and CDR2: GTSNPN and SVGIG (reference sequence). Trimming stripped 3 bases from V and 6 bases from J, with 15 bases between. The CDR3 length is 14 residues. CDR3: CAWSTGPHPQPQHF. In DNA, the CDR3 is TGTGCCTGGAGCACCGGGCCACATCCTCAGCCCCAGCATTTT.

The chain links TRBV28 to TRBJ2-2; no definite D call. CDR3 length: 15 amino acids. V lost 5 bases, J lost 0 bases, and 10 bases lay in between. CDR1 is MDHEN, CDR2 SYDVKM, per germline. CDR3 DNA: TGTGCCAGCAGTCCCGGACCGTCGAACACCGGGGAGCTGTTTTTT. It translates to CASSPGPSNTGELFF.

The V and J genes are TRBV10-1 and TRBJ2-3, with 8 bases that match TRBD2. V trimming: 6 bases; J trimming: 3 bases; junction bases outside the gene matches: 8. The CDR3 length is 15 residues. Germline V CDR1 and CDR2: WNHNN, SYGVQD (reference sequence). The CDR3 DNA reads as TGCGCCAGCAGGAGCCTAGCGGGTGGAACAGATACGCAGTATTTT. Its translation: CASRSLAGGTDTQYF.

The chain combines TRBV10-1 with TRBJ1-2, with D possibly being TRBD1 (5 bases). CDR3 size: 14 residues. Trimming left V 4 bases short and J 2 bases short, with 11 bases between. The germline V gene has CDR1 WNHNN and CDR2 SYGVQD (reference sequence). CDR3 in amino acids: CASSGGRWNYGYTF. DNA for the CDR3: TGCGCCAGCAGTGGGGGACGGTGGAACTATGGCTACACCTTC.